The 7 T cell receptor beta chains below all came from one sample that was sequenced in a study of blood T cells in healthy people across ages. The use of a sample-barcoded 5' primer and a J-beta primer mix characterized a second PCR of 7 to 11 cycles. TCRdb re-called the 5' RACE reads with MiXCR, one entry per CDR3 protein. Of roughly 900,000 distinct CDR3 sequences in the sample, around 49% were seen once. The specimen was blood. The source of these receptors is a man younger than 45 in good health.

This CDR3 is CASSQDLHRGAGNTIYF. The CDR3 DNA sequence: TGTGCCAGCAGCCAAGATCTTCACAGGGGAGCAGGTAACACCATATATTTT. The chain joins TRBV3-1 to TRBJ1-3, with 7 bases identical to TRBD1. Losses at the gene ends were 0 bases for V and 7 bases for J; bases not matched to a gene: 12. The CDR3 length is 17 residues. Germline V lookup: CDR1 LGHDT, CDR2 YNNKEL (reference sequence).

The V gene is TRBV7-2, the J gene TRBJ2-1, with TRBD2 matching 8 bases. The CDR3 runs 14 residues. With V trimmed by 5 bases and J by 9 bases, 9 bases remained unmatched. CDR1 SGHTA and CDR2 FQGNSA come from the germline V gene. The CDR3 sequence: CASSTWTSQVEQFF. Here the CDR3 DNA reads TGTGCCAGCAGCACTTGGACTAGCCAGGTTGAGCAGTTCTTC.

On this clonotype: Sequence at one end of the junction differs from germline and may be a read error. This sequence joins TRBV11-1 and TRBJ2-5; D may be TRBD1 (5 bases). Germline V gene lookup returns CDR1 SGHAT and CDR2 FQDESV (reference sequence). The CDR3 extends over 13 amino acids. The CDR3 DNA follows: TGTGTCAGCAGCCAGGGTATTCGGGAGACCCAGTACTTC. This sequence encodes CVSSQGIRETQYF.

The CDR3 protein is CASSFEQGGTEAFF. CDR3 bases: TGTGCCAGCAGCTTCGAACAGGGTGGAACTGAAGCTTTCTTT. This chain joins TRBV7-8 and TRBJ1-1; a possible D gene is TRBD1 (6 bases). The CDR3 is made up of 14 amino acids. CDR1 and CDR2 (germline): SGHVS, FQNEAQ. The V gene lost 3 bases and the J gene lost 5 bases, with 13 bases spanning the gap.

This clonotype was seen only a few times. The chain recombines TRBV6-2 or TRBV6-3 with TRBJ1-2, with TRBD1 matching over 11 bases. Unmatched junction bases numbered 8, after V lost 10 bases and J lost 7 bases. This CDR3 region has 13 residues. Per germline, CDR1 MNHEY and CDR2 SVGEGT. CDR3 sequence: CATADRGPLGYTF. CDR3 DNA sequence: TGTGCCACCGCGGACAGGGGGCCTCTTGGCTACACCTTC.

This chain uses TRBV28 with TRBJ1-6, with D possibly matching TRBD1 (6 bases). Germline lookup yields CDR1 MDHEN and CDR2 SYDVKM. There are 18 residues in the CDR3. V lost 3 bases and J lost 4, with 19 bases in between. In nucleotides, the CDR3 is TGTGCCAGCAGTTTGGGGGGAGCGGGCAGGGGATATAATTCACCCCTCCACTTT. It translates to CASSLGGAGRGYNSPLHF.

Remarks on this clonotype: Sequence at one end of the junction differs from germline and may be a read error. This sequence joins TRBV7-7 and TRBJ2-1, with 8 bases lining up with TRBD1. The CDR3 length is 15 residues. Germline CDR1 reads SSHAT; CDR2 reads FNYEAQ (reference sequence). CDR3 DNA sequence: TGTGCTAGCAGCCCGACACCCGGGACAGGCAATGAGCAGTTCTTC. It specifies CASSPTPGTGNEQFF. Filled out from reference TRBV7-7 and TRBJ2-1, the complete variable domain reads GAGVSQSPRYKVTKRGQDVTLRCDPISSHATLYWYQQALGQGPEFLTYFNYEAQPDKSGLPSDRFSAERPEGSISTLTIQRTEQRDSAMYRCASSPTPGTGNEQFFGPGTRLTVL.